The entry below gives a single T cell receptor beta chain sequence along with its context. Its target is unknown. This sample is part of a study of shared clonotypes between healthy human individuals. Study results and caveats: Four donors held around 5% of naive CD4 clonotypes in common.

Genomic DNA from each subset was divided evenly over several immunoSEQ plates. Sequencing was performed with immunoSEQ multiplex PCR; in TCRdb, only in-frame clones are kept and a portion is missing. The table lists over a million clones, around 95% of them singletons. Trimming removed 6 bases from V and 4 bases from J; junction bases left unmatched: 10. Per the germline V gene, CDR1 is MDHEN and CDR2 is SYDVKM. The CDR3 spans 16 residues. The chain couples TRBV28 to TRBJ2-7; TRBD2 matches at 12 bases. The sample comprised naive CD4+ T cells sorted from blood. Subset given: CD45RA+ positively selected. The TCR was taken from a man aged 25-45 years in good health. The CDR3 coding sequence is TGTGCCAGCAGCTCCCCTAGCGGGAGGGCCCGGTACGAGCAGTACTTC. This translates into CASSSPSGRARYEQYF.